These 18 T cell receptor beta chains came from one sample sequenced in a study of PD-1 blockade in classical Hodgkin lymphoma. Relapse was seen in all patients after autologous stem cell transplantation, and brentuximab vedotin exposure was variable. Sequenced by immunoSEQ multiplex PCR; TCRdb stores in-frame clones only, minus some. Counted here are roughly 15,000 clones, approximately 60% occurring once; the ten biggest clones make up under 9.5%. Sequenced material: peripheral blood mononuclear cells (PBMCs), taken before the second cycle of nivolumab. These receptors originate from a human donor with classical Hodgkin lymphoma.

The chain uses TRBV18 and TRBJ2-5; perhaps TRBD1 as D (5 bases). From germline, CDR1 is KGHSH and CDR2 LQKENI. The CDR3 spans 14 residues. Between the trimmed V and J ends, which lost 4 bases and 1 base, there was a span of 10 bases. The CDR3 DNA reads TGTGCCAGCTCACTCAGGGTTGGCCAAGAGACCCAGTACTTC. Protein sequence: CASSLRVGQETQYF.

This clone was observed once. The chain recombines TRBV4-1 with TRBJ2-1; 9 bases align to TRBD2. The CDR3 contains 16 residues. V was pared by 0 bases and J by 5 bases, with 5 bases of the junction left unmatched. Germline loops: CDR1 MGHRA, CDR2 YSYEKL. CDR3 in DNA: TGCGCCAGCAGCCAAGAATGGCTAGCGGGAAACAATGAGCAGTTCTTC. Residues: CASSQEWLAGNNEQFF.

This clone was found once. CDR3: CASSLADSQFYNSPLHF. DNA of the CDR3: TGTGCCAGCAGCTTAGCGGATTCGCAGTTCTATAATTCACCCCTCCACTTT. The J gene is TRBJ1-6, the V gene TRBV7-6, with D uncertain. Germline V gene sequence: CDR1 SGHVS, CDR2 FNYEAQ. V dropped 0 bases and J dropped 3 bases, with 12 bases sitting between them. The CDR3 consists of 17 residues.

This chain uses TRBV6-5 with TRBJ1-2, with D perhaps TRBD1 (5 bases). Between the trimmed V and J ends, which lost 0 bases and 10 bases, there was a span of 15 bases. This CDR3 spans 14 amino acids. Germline loops: CDR1 MNHEY, CDR2 SVGAGI. CDR3 DNA sequence: TGTGCCAGCAGTTACTCGCAGGGCCTCGGTGTCTACACCTTC. Translating it yields CASSYSQGLGVYTF.

The table lists this clone with a few counts. The chain has TRBV6-1 and TRBJ1-6; D not resolved. There are 16 residues in the CDR3. Trimming cost V 2 bases and J 8 bases, with 16 bases left between them. Germline CDR1 reads MNHNS; CDR2 reads SASEGT. The chain's CDR3 is CASSERQAALDSPLHF. The DNA for the CDR3 is TGTGCCAGCAGTGAAAGGCAGGCAGCCCTAGATTCACCCCTCCACTTT.

The chain links TRBV28 to TRBJ2-3, with D perhaps matching TRBD2 (6 bases). This CDR3 region has 17 residues. The germline gives CDR1 MDHEN, CDR2 SYDVKM. V gave up 5 bases and J gave up 2 bases, with 20 bases separating them. The CDR3 loop reads CASSISGLLSPTDTQYF. As DNA, the CDR3 is TGTGCCAGCAGTATATCGGGACTCCTAAGCCCCACAGATACGCAGTATTTT.

The chain links TRBV7-9 to TRBJ2-5, with no clear D. Germline CDR1 reads SEHNR; CDR2 reads FQNEAQ (reference sequence). V lost 1 base and J lost 2, with 8 bases in between. This CDR3 is 14 amino acids long. CDR3 loop: CASSLGTIQETQYF. In DNA, the CDR3 is TGTGCCAGCAGCTTAGGGACGATTCAAGAGACCCAGTACTTC.

The rearrangement uses TRBV5-1 and TRBJ2-3, with TRBD1 matching over 12 bases. The CDR3 totals 15 residues. The germline gives CDR1 SGHRS, CDR2 YFSETQ. Trimming removed 4 bases from V and 6 bases from J; junction bases left unmatched: 6. This CDR3 reads CASSTGQGASDTQYF. The CDR3 region has the DNA TGCGCCAGCAGCACGGGACAGGGGGCTTCGGATACGCAGTATTTT.

This clone was seen only a few times. This chain joins TRBV29-1 and TRBJ2-1, with D possibly being TRBD2 (6 bases). With 4 bases removed from V and 4 bases from J, the gap between germline ends came to 11 bases. The germline CDR1 and CDR2 sequences are SQVTM and ANQGSEA. This CDR3 comprises 13 residues. The CDR3, as DNA: TGCAGCGTTGGTAAGACTAGGTACAATGAGCAGTTCTTC. Protein: CSVGKTRYNEQFF.

V usage is TRBV12-2 and J usage is TRBJ2-3. TRBV12-2 is listed as a pseudogene. This CDR3 has 18 amino acids. The CDR3 region has the DNA TGTGCAAGTCGCTGGAAAATCAATCGGGGCGGTGCCACAGATACGCAGTATTTT. This codes for CASRWKINRGGATDTQYF.

The chain uses TRBV7-2 and TRBJ1-1; 10 nucleotides agree with TRBD1. The CDR3 sequence is 17 residues long. The germline V gene has CDR1 SGHTA and CDR2 FQGNSA. Germline trimming cut 1 base from V and 4 bases from J; bases unmatched to any gene: 9. In DNA, the CDR3 is TGTGCCAGCAGCTTAGATAGTCGGACAGGGGGAAGCACTGAAGCTTTCTTT. Translation gives CASSLDSRTGGSTEAFF.

This clone was observed a few times. The rearrangement links TRBV2 to TRBJ2-7, with D perhaps being TRBD1 or TRBD2 (6 bases each). Germline V gene data show CDR1 as SNHLY and CDR2 as FYNNEI. The length of the CDR3 is 16 residues. The germline V and J ends were trimmed by 6 bases and 5 bases, with 23 bases remaining between them. CDR3 protein: CASRVDRGGQIHEQYF. The CDR3 DNA reads as TGTGCCAGCAGGGTGGACAGAGGGGGGCAGATTCACGAGCAGTACTTC.

The chain carries TRBV2 and TRBJ2-3; 8 bases agree with TRBD1. CDR3 length equals 15 residues. From germline, CDR1 is SNHLY and CDR2 FYNNEI. With 4 bases clipped from V and 3 bases from J, the junction kept 6 bases outside the gene matches. CDR3 sequence reads: CASSVDRGNTDTQYF. CDR3 in DNA: TGTGCCAGCAGTGTTGACAGGGGCAATACAGATACGCAGTATTTT.

In the case of this clone: Other nucleotide sequences in the sample specify the same CDR3. The chain combines TRBV7-9 with TRBJ1-4; tentatively, D is TRBD1 (5 bases). Per the germline V gene, CDR1 is SEHNR and CDR2 is FQNEAQ (reference sequence). V was pared by 5 bases and J by 6 bases, with 10 bases between. The CDR3 has 13 residues. The CDR3 spells CASSGGYDEKLFF. CDR3 DNA sequence: TGTGCCAGCAGCGGGGGGTACGATGAAAAACTGTTTTTT.

The rearrangement uses TRBV6-5 and TRBJ2-7; a possible D gene is TRBD1 (6 bases). This CDR3 spans 12 amino acids. With 6 bases removed from V and 3 bases from J, the gap between germline ends came to 9 bases. Per germline, CDR1 MNHEY and CDR2 SVGAGI. The CDR3 is CASSEGGYEQYF. For the CDR3, the DNA is TGTGCCAGCAGCGAAGGGGGCTACGAGCAGTACTTC.

The chain is built from TRBV7-9 and TRBJ1-6; a possible D gene is TRBD1 (6 bases). Trimming shortened V by 5 bases and J by 14 bases, and 16 bases separated the two germline ends. Germline loops: CDR1 SEHNR, CDR2 FQNEAQ (reference sequence). The CDR3 runs to 13 residues. CDR3 sequence: CASSRRQALALHF. The DNA for the CDR3 is TGTGCCAGCAGCAGACGACAGGCCCTCGCCCTCCACTTT. Supplemented by reference TRBV7-9 and TRBJ1-6, the full variable domain reads DTGVSQNPRHKITKRGQNVTFRCDPISEHNRLYWYRQTLGQGPEFLTYFQNEAQLEKSRLLSDRFSAERPKGSFSTLEIQRTEQGDSAMYLCASSRRQALALHFGNGTRLTVT.

The V gene is TRBV29-1, the J gene TRBJ2-3; tentative D call: TRBD2 (6 bases). CDR1 is SQVTM, CDR2 ANQGSEA, per germline. V dropped 7 bases and J dropped 0 bases, with 17 bases sitting between them. This CDR3 is built from 15 residues. The CDR3 region has the DNA TGCAGCGCCCGGGGGAGTGGGGCTAGCACAGATACGCAGTATTTT. It yields the protein CSARGSGASTDTQYF.

The rearrangement joins TRBV25-1 to TRBJ2-1; 7 bases fit TRBD1. Germline V gives CDR1 MGHDK, CDR2 SYGVNS. J was trimmed by 6 bases and V by 6 bases; bases with no gene match: 8. The CDR3 covers 14 residues. The CDR3 nucleotides read TGTGCCAGCAGCAGACAGGGTCTTGGCAATGAGCAGTTCTTC. It specifies CASSRQGLGNEQFF. Using reference TRBV25-1 and TRBJ2-1 for the parts outside the CDR3, the full variable domain is EADIYQTPRYLVIGTGKKITLECSQTMGHDKMYWYQQDPGMELHLIHYSYGVNSTEKGDLSSESTVSRIRTEHFPLTLESARPSHTSQYLCASSRQGLGNEQFFGPGTRLTVL.